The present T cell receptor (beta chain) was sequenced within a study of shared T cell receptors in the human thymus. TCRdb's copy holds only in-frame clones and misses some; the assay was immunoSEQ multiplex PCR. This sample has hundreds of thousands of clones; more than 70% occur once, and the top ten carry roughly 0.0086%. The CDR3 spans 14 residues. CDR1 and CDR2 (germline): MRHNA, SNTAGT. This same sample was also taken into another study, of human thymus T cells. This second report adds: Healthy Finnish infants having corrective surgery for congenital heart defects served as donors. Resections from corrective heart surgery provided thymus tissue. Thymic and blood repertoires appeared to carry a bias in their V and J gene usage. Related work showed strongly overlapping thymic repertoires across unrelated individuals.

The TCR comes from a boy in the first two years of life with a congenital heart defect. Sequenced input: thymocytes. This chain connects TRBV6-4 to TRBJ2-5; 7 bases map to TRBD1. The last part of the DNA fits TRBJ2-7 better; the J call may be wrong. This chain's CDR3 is CASSLDRDSSEQYF. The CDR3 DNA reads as TGTGCCAGCAGTCTCGACAGGGACAGTTCCGAGCAGTACTTC.